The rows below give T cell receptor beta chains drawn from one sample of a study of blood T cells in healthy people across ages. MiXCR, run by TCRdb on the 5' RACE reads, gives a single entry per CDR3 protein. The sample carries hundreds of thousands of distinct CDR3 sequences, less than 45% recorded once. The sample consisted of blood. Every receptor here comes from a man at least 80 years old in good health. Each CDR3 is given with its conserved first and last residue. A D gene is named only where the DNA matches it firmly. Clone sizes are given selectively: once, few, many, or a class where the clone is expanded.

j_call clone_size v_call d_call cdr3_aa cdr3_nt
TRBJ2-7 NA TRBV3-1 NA CASSRDIREQYF TGTGCCAGCAGTCGGGACATCCGCGAGCAGTACTTC
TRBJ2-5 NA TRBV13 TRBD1 CASTLGGAVGNEQYF TGTGCCAGCACCCTAGGGGGCGCGGTGGGCAATGAGCAGTACTTC
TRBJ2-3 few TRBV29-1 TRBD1 CSVDGQGTDTQYF TGCAGCGTCGATGGACAGGGAACAGATACGCAGTATTTT
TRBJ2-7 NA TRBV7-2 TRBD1 CASSPDRSSYNEQYF TGTGCCAGCAGCCCGGACAGGAGCTCCTACAATGAGCAGTACTTC
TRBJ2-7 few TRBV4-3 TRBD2 CASSQDPGGNNEQYF TGCGCCAGCAGCCAAGATCCCGGGGGGAACAATGAGCAGTACTTC
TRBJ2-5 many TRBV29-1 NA CSVEEAGRPQETQYF TGCAGCGTTGAAGAGGCGGGCAGGCCCCAAGAGACCCAGTACTTC
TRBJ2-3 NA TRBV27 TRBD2 CASSLHPTSVTDTQYF TGTGCCAGCAGTTTACATCCGACTAGCGTCACAGATACGCAGTATTTT
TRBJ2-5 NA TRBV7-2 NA CASSPGPGPATQYF TGTGCCAGCAGCCCCGGGCCCGGGCCCGCGACCCAGTACTTC
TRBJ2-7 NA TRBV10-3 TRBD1 CAIRGQGPSYEQYF TGTGCCATCAGGGGACAGGGGCCCTCCTACGAGCAGTACTTC
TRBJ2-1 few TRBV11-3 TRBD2 CASSLASSGNNEQFF TGTGCCAGCAGCTTAGCGTCTAGCGGGAACAATGAGCAGTTCTTC
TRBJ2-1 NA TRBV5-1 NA CASSLEVGGGEQFF TGCGCCAGCAGCTTGGAGGTGGGGGGAGGTGAGCAGTTCTTC
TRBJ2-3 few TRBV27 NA CASRTTTGSTDTQYF TGTGCCAGCAGGACCACAACAGGGAGCACAGATACGCAGTATTTT
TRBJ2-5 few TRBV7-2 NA CASSSGVLWEQYF TGTGCCAGCTCGTCCGGAGTTCTGTGGGAGCAGTACTTC